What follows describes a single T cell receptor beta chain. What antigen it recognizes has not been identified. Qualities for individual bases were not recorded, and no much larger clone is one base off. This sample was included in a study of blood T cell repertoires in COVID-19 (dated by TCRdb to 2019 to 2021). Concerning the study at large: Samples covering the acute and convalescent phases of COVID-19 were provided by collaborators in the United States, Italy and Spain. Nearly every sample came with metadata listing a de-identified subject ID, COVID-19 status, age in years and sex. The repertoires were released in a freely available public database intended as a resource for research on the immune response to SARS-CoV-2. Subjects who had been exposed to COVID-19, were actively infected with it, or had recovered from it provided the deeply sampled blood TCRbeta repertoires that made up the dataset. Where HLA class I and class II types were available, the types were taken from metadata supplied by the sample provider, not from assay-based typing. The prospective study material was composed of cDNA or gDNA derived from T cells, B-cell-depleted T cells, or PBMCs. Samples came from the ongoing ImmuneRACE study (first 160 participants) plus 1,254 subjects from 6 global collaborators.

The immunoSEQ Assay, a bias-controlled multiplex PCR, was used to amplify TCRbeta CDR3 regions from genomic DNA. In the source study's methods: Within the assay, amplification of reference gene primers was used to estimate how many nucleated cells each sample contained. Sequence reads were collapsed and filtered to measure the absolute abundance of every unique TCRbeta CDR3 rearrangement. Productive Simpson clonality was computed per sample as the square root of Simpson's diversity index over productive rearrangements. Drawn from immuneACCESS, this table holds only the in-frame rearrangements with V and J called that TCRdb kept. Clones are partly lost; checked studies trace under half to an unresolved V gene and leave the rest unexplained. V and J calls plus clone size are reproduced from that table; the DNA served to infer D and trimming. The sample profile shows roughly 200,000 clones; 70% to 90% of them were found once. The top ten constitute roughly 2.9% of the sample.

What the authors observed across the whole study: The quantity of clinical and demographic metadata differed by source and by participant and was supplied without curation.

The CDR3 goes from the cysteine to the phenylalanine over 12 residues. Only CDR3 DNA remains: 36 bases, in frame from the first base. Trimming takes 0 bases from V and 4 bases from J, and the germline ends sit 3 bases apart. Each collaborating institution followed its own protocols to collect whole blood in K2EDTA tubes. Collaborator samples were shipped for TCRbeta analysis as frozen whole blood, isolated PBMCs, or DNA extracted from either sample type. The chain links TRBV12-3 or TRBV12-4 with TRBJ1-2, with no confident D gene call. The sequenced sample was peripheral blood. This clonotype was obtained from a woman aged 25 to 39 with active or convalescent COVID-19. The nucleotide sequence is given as TGTGCCAGCAGTTTAGCGAGCTATGGCTACACCTTC. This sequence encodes CASSLASYGYTF.